This T cell receptor beta chain was identified in a study of T cell responses to AZD1222 COVID-19 vaccine. Using immunoSEQ multiplex PCR, the repertoire was profiled, and TCRdb retains in-frame clones only, with some absent. The table lists over 110,000 clones, around 90% of them singletons. The germline CDR1 and CDR2 sequences are LNHNV and YYDKDF (reference sequence). Trimming took 0 bases from V and 5 from J, leaving 8 bases between them. The CDR3 has 14 residues. Second-dose recipients at about 4 or about 12 weeks were treated as one pooled group. As to this clone: What it recognizes is unknown.

Broader study findings: An increase in Spike-specific TCR breadth and depth was observed after two AZD1222 doses.

The material was peripheral blood, obtained 28 days after the second AZD1222 dose. V is TRBV15 and J is TRBJ1-5; D gene unclear. The source is an adult who received the AZD1222 COVID-19 vaccine. The CDR3, as DNA: TGTGCCACCAGCAGAGATTACACGGATCAGCCCCAGCATTTT. It is translated as CATSRDYTDQPQHF.